These 7 T cell receptor beta chains share one sample of origin, sequenced in a study of regulatory T cells in long-lasting Graves disease. The time point is: newly diagnosed GD, antithyroid drugs for less than 3 months. The TCR library was made from RNA extracted from PBMCs. Construction of TCR beta libraries relied on iRepertoire HTBI primers and on Arm-PCR targeting CDR3 regions. TCRdb re-called the multiplex PCR reads with MiXCR, one entry per CDR3 protein. The table lists approximately 480,000 distinct CDR3 sequences, roughly 16% of them singletons. These sequences were also reported in another study, on T cells in Graves' hyperthyroidism and ophthalmopathy.

Sequencing used peripheral blood mononuclear cells (PBMCs), obtained at new diagnosis, from a patient treated with antithyroid drugs. These receptors came from a man aged 40-50 years with Graves disease.

The J gene is TRBJ1-5, the V gene TRBV28, with D hard to call. Per the germline V gene, CDR1 is MDHEN and CDR2 is SYDVKM. V gave up 6 bases and J gave up 7 bases, with 16 bases separating them. The CDR3 totals 14 residues. Here the CDR3 reads CASSEAILRQPQHF. CDR3 DNA: TGTGCCAGCAGCGAAGCCATCCTGAGGCAGCCCCAGCATTTT.

This clonotype was observed many times. V gene TRBV6-2 or TRBV6-3 combines with J gene TRBJ2-1, with TRBD2 matching over 7 bases. The CDR3 spans 16 residues. Per the germline V gene, CDR1 is MNHEY and CDR2 is SVGEGT. Trimming removed 4 bases from V and 6 bases from J; junction bases left unmatched: 12. CDR3 nucleotides: TGTGCCAGCAGTTCCTCTAGCGGACCAGCCGGCAATGAGCAGTTCTTC. It yields the protein CASSSSSGPAGNEQFF.

This clonotype has at least ten counts. CDR3 residues: CASSDTGGGETQYF. CDR3 nucleotides: TGTGCCAGCAGCGACACAGGGGGCGGAGAGACCCAGTACTTC. The rearrangement links TRBV2 to TRBJ2-5; 9 bases map to TRBD1. Germline trimming cut 6 bases from V and 4 bases from J; bases unmatched to any gene: 6. The germline CDR1 and CDR2 sequences are SNHLY and FYNNEI. The CDR3 totals 14 residues. Drawing the rest from reference TRBV2 and TRBJ2-5, the complete variable domain is EPEVTQTPSHQVTQMGQEVILRCVPISNHLYFYWYRQILGQKVEFLVSFYNNEISEKSEIFDDQFSVERPDGSNFTLKIRSTKLEDSAMYFCASSDTGGGETQYFGPGTRLLVL.

This clonotype was seen ten or more times. The chain carries TRBV12-3 or TRBV12-4 and TRBJ1-1; TRBD1 matches at 7 bases. Losses at the gene ends were 6 bases for V and 5 bases for J; bases not matched to a gene: 6. The CDR3 loop spans 13 amino acids. CDR3 region: CASSLTGFTEAFF. DNA for the CDR3: TGTGCCAGCAGCCTGACAGGGTTTACTGAAGCTTTCTTT.

This clonotype was observed many times. The rearrangement links TRBV7-3 to TRBJ2-3; 11 bases agree with TRBD2. Germline-derived CDR1 and CDR2 are SGHTA and FQGTGA. The CDR3 has 15 residues. V was clipped by 5 bases and J by 4 bases; unmatched bases: 5. CDR3 loop: CASSVLAGGSDTQYF. CDR3 bases: TGTGCCAGCAGCGTCCTAGCGGGAGGCTCAGATACGCAGTATTTT.

This clonotype was observed at least ten times. The chain carries TRBV3-1 and TRBJ2-3; D uncertain. Trimming removed 2 bases at V and 7 bases at J, with 10 bases between. CDR3 length: 13 residues. The germline CDR1 and CDR2 sequences are LGHDT and YNNKEL (reference sequence). The CDR3 coding sequence is TGTGCCAGCAGCCAAACTTCGACCAATACGCAGTATTTT. Its translation: CASSQTSTNTQYF.

This clonotype was seen at least ten times. The CDR3 protein is CSAGEVNTEAFF. The CDR3 region has the DNA TGCAGTGCTGGGGAGGTGAACACTGAAGCTTTCTTT. This rearrangement joins TRBV20-1 to TRBJ1-1; no firm D call. The CDR3 is 12 residues long. Germline CDR1 DFQATT, CDR2 SNEGSKA (reference sequence). V was pared by 5 bases and J by 0 bases, with 7 bases between.